The present entry profiles one T cell receptor beta chain with its context. Reverse transcription of roughly 0.5 to 1 ug RNA was performed with random hexamers. TCRdb passed the immunoSEQ multiplex PCR reads through MiXCR, listing each CDR3 protein once. Seen here are hundreds of thousands of distinct CDR3 sequences, 75% to 90% observed once, and the top ten hold 0.09% to 0.15%. Sequencing targeted TCR beta in blood CD8+ and CD4+ T cells. Control patients had untreated stable or active relapsing-remitting multiple sclerosis by revised McDonald criteria. FACS was used to enrich TEMRA cells, whereas the CD8+ and CD4+ T cells were obtained by negative isolation. This specimen belongs to a study of CD8 T cells in Susac syndrome. Germline CDR1 is GTSNPN and CDR2 is SVGIG (reference sequence). The CDR3 length is 13 residues. The V end lost 8 bases, the J end lost 7 bases, and 18 bases lay between the germline ends.

This chain connects TRBV30 to TRBJ2-1, with D possibly being TRBD2 (5 bases). The receptor was derived from a human donor with multiple sclerosis. Sample: CD8+ T cells from PBMCs. The CDR3 reads CAGEIRGRNEQFF. As DNA, the CDR3 is TGTGCCGGAGAGATCCGGGGTCGGAATGAGCAGTTCTTC.